This T cell receptor beta chain was retrieved from a study of technical replicates of blood from a few donors. The CDR3 covers 11 residues. CDR1 and CDR2 (germline): GTSNPN, SVGIG (reference sequence). The V gene lost 1 base and the J gene lost 6 bases, with 6 bases spanning the gap. TCRdb's table, derived via immunoSEQ multiplex PCR, lists solely in-frame clones and lacks some. The sample contains 75,000 to 95,000 clones, around 94% of which appear only once. The V and J genes are TRBV30 and TRBJ1-1; D is unresolved. Sequencing used T cells isolated from PBMCs. This sequence was found in a human donor in good health. The CDR3 spells CAWSERSEAFF. CDR3 DNA: TGTGCCTGGAGTGAGAGGTCTGAAGCTTTCTTT.